These 14 T cell receptor beta chains came from one sample sequenced in a study of blood T cell repertoires in COVID-19. TCRdb keeps only in-frame clones here, not all; method: immunoSEQ multiplex PCR. Of more than 200,000 clones listed, approximately 90% were seen once; the top ten hold 6% to 6.5%. The sample taken for sequencing was peripheral blood. The receptors here all came from a woman in her 30s with COVID-19, enrolled during active disease.

The chain has TRBV25-1 and TRBJ2-7, with D maybe TRBD1 (5 bases). The V gene's germline CDR1 is MGHDK and CDR2 SYGVNS. V was trimmed by 6 bases and J by 4 bases, leaving 19 bases between them. This CDR3 contains 15 residues. This CDR3 reads CASRASRREVYEQYF. DNA for the CDR3: TGTGCCAGCAGGGCGAGTCGCAGGGAAGTGTACGAGCAGTACTTC.

There are a few counts of this clone. The chain couples TRBV2 to TRBJ1-2, with D perhaps TRBD1 (6 bases). In germline, CDR1 is SNHLY, CDR2 FYNNEI. V was pared by 6 bases and J by 6 bases, with 8 bases between. This CDR3 comprises 11 residues. CDR3 region: CASRRGHGYTF. For the CDR3, the DNA is TGTGCCAGCAGGCGGGGGCATGGCTACACCTTC.

This clone has just one count. This chain uses TRBV6-5 with TRBJ1-2; D may be TRBD1 (6 bases). Germline V CDR1 and CDR2: MNHEY, SVGAGI. The CDR3 runs to 14 residues. V gave up 0 bases and J gave up 7 bases, with 12 bases separating them. CDR3 loop: CASSYSLAGAGYTF. The CDR3, as DNA: TGTGCCAGCAGTTACTCTTTAGCGGGGGCTGGCTACACCTTC.

The chain couples TRBV7-9 to TRBJ1-4; maybe TRBD1 (5 bases). The CDR3 extends over 15 amino acids. With 6 bases removed from V and 0 bases from J, the gap between germline ends came to 11 bases. In germline, CDR1 is SEHNR, CDR2 FQNEAQ (reference sequence). The CDR3 region is CASSPGVATNEKLFF. CDR3 bases: TGTGCCAGCAGTCCGGGGGTTGCAACTAATGAAAAACTGTTTTTT.

The chain is built from TRBV29-1 and TRBJ2-5; D not resolved. CDR3 length equals 13 residues. The V end lost 2 bases, the J end lost 3 bases, and 10 bases lay between the germline ends. Germline V gene data show CDR1 as SQVTM and CDR2 as ANQGSEA. The CDR3 is CSVEPQVKETQYF. The CDR3 nucleotides are TGCAGCGTTGAACCCCAGGTGAAAGAGACCCAGTACTTC. Together with reference TRBV29-1 and TRBJ2-5, the CDR3 gives the full variable domain: SAVISQKPSRDICQRGTSLTIQCQVDSQVTMMFWYRQQPGQSLTLIATANQGSEATYESGFVIDKFPISRPNLTFSTLTVSNMSPEDSSIYLCSVEPQVKETQYFGPGTRLLVL.

This chain uses TRBV28 with TRBJ2-5; 7 bases fit TRBD1. Germline values: CDR1 MDHEN, CDR2 SYDVKM. The CDR3 extends over 15 amino acids. Unmatched junction bases numbered 11, after V lost 5 bases and J lost 5 bases. CDR3 in amino acids: CASSTLDRAWETQYF. CDR3 coding DNA: TGTGCCAGCAGTACCCTAGACAGGGCGTGGGAGACCCAGTACTTC.

The chain links TRBV18 to TRBJ1-2; perhaps TRBD1 as D (6 bases). Between the trimmed V and J ends, which lost 6 bases and 6 bases, there was a span of 14 bases. CDR3 length: 13 amino acids. CDR1 and CDR2 from the germline V gene are KGHSH and LQKENI. The CDR3 nucleotides are TGTGCCAGCTCCCAAACAAACAGGGATGGCTACACCTTC. Translated, it gives CASSQTNRDGYTF.

The gene calls are TRBV5-5 and TRBJ2-7, with 8 nucleotides matching TRBD1. The CDR3 has 16 residues. The V and J ends lost 0 bases and 2 bases, in that order; junction bases with no gene match: 7. The germline gives CDR1 SGHKS, CDR2 YYEKEE (reference sequence). The CDR3 region has the DNA TGTGCCAGCAGCTTGGCCATCGGACAGGGAACCTACGAGCAGTACTTC. Translated, it gives CASSLAIGQGTYEQYF.

The chain employs TRBV4-3 and TRBJ1-2, with D uncertain. Looked up from germline, CDR1 is LGHNA and CDR2 is YSLEER. The CDR3 spans 12 residues. V gave up 1 base and J gave up 7 bases, with 7 bases separating them. The CDR3 region has the DNA TGCGCCAGCAGCCAAGCAACCGGTGGCTACACCTTC. Its protein is CASSQATGGYTF.

This rearrangement joins TRBV6-5 to TRBJ2-1; D perhaps matches TRBD1 (5 bases). V was pared by 0 bases and J by 2 bases, with 11 bases between. The CDR3 covers 16 residues. The germline gives CDR1 MNHEY, CDR2 SVGAGI. CDR3 sequence reads: CASSYSGRLAYNEQFF. The DNA for the CDR3 is TGTGCCAGCAGTTACTCGGGGCGTCTAGCCTACAATGAGCAGTTCTTC.

The rearrangement uses TRBV9 and TRBJ1-2; D remains unclear. Germline V gives CDR1 SGDLS, CDR2 YYNGEE. The CDR3 spans 14 residues. V dropped 3 bases and J dropped 1 base, with 10 bases sitting between them. CDR3 loop: CASSAFSVNYGYTF. CDR3 in DNA: TGTGCCAGCAGCGCATTTTCAGTTAACTATGGCTACACCTTC.

The chain carries TRBV11-2 and TRBJ1-2, with 7 bases lining up with TRBD1. Losses at the gene ends were 5 bases for V and 7 bases for J; bases not matched to a gene: 10. Germline loops: CDR1 SGHAT, CDR2 FQNNGV. The CDR3 is 14 amino acids. The CDR3 sequence is CASSPTGARGGYTF. The CDR3 nucleotides are TGTGCCAGCAGCCCCACAGGGGCGAGGGGTGGCTACACCTTC. Combining the CDR3 with reference TRBV11-2 and TRBJ1-2 gives the whole variable domain EAGVAQSPRYKIIEKRQSVAFWCNPISGHATLYWYQQILGQGPKLLIQFQNNGVVDDSQLPKDRFSAERLKGVDSTLKIQPAKLEDSAVYLCASSPTGARGGYTFGSGTRLTVV.

J is TRBJ1-2 and V is TRBV5-6; 11 bases fit TRBD1. With V trimmed by 4 bases and J by 7 bases, 9 bases remained unmatched. The CDR3 is 15 amino acids. Germline lookup yields CDR1 SGHDT and CDR2 YYEEEE. Here the CDR3 DNA reads TGTGCCAGCAGCCCGGACAGGGGGCGGGTGAGTGGCTACACCTTC. This sequence encodes CASSPDRGRVSGYTF.

This sequence joins TRBV10-3 and TRBJ1-4, with D perhaps TRBD1 (6 bases). Germline V gives CDR1 ENHRY, CDR2 SYGVKD. The CDR3 has 15 amino acids. Trimming pared 3 bases from V and 5 bases from J, leaving 13 bases between. CDR3 DNA: TGTGCCATCAGTGACGGGGGGGGCCAGAATGAAAAACTGTTTTTT. Encoded protein: CAISDGGGQNEKLFF.